This T cell receptor beta chain is from a study of blood T cell repertoires in COVID-19. Study overall: COVID-19 samples, acute and convalescent, were from the United States, Italy and Spain.

Residents of approximately 25 US areas, aged roughly 18 to 89 years, made up the participants. Sequencing used immunoSEQ multiplex PCR; TCRdb keeps in-frame clones, though not all of them. The profile shows about 240,000 clones, about 83% of them singletons. V gave up 4 bases and J gave up 7 bases, with 14 bases separating them. CDR1 is SGHKS and CDR2 is YYEKEE in the germline V gene (reference sequence). There are 14 residues in the CDR3. The sequenced material came from PBMCs or T cells enriched from blood (not recorded which). The sequence derives from a woman between 35 and 50 years old who had been exposed to COVID-19. The rearrangement uses TRBV5-5 and TRBJ1-4; D is unclear. In DNA form, the CDR3 reads TGTGCCAGCAGCCCACATCTCGGGTCTGAAAAACTGTTTTTT. Translated, it gives CASSPHLGSEKLFF.